The rows below give T cell receptor beta chains drawn from one sample of a study of STAT5B mutations in CD4+ large granular lymphocyte leukemia. The assay was immunoSEQ multiplex PCR, and TCRdb's table has in-frame clones only and misses some. The repertoire holds about 35,000 clones, with approximately 67% as singletons. The sample comprised CD4+ T cells from blood buffy coats. All receptors come from a human donor in good health. Each CDR3 is given with its conserved first and last residue. The order of the fields is D gene, V gene, clone size, J gene, CDR3 DNA, CDR3 protein. A D gene is named only where the DNA matches it firmly. The size entry is marked missing in some rows and otherwise reads once, few, many or a size class.

NA	TRBV18	few	TRBJ1-1	TGTGCCAGCTCACCTAATAAGCAGAACACTGAAGCTTTCTTT	CASSPNKQNTEAFF
NA	TRBV10-3	NA	TRBJ2-3	TGTGCCATCGACGGCGGGGGCACAGATACGCAGTATTTT	CAIDGGGTDTQYF
TRBD2	TRBV10-3	NA	TRBJ2-2	TGTGCCATCAGTGAGCTAGCGGGGGGGCAACGAGGGGAGCTGTTTTTT	CAISELAGGQRGELFF
TRBD2	TRBV7-9	NA	TRBJ2-2	TGTGCCAGCAGCTCGAGCGGGGGAGGGACCGGGGAGCTGTTTTTT	CASSSSGGGTGELFF
NA	TRBV6-5	NA	TRBJ1-2	TGTGCCAGCAGTACCCGGGGGGGTAACTATGGCTACACCTTC	CASSTRGGNYGYTF
NA	TRBV7-8	NA	TRBJ1-1	TGTGCCAGCAGCTCAGAATCGGGATTCATGAACACTGAAGCTTTCTTT	CASSSESGFMNTEAFF
NA	TRBV4-3	NA	TRBJ2-6	TGCGCCAGCAGCCAAGGTTGGAGCTCTGGGGCCAACGTCCTGACTTTC	CASSQGWSSGANVLTF
TRBD1	TRBV19	NA	TRBJ1-1	TGTGCCAGTAGTACCGGGGACAGCCTCATGAACACTGAAGCTTTCTTT	CASSTGDSLMNTEAFF
NA	TRBV4-3	few	TRBJ2-7	TGCGCCAGCAGCCAGGGTGACTCGCCGTACGAGCAGTACTTC	CASSQGDSPYEQYF
NA	TRBV9	few	TRBJ1-1	TGTGCCAGCAGCTCAGCCGAGGGGAGAGGAGCTGAAGCTTTCTTT	CASSSAEGRGAEAFF
NA	TRBV10-3	few	TRBJ2-7	TGTGCCATCGTATCTGGAGAGGGGTACGAGCAGTACTTC	CAIVSGEGYEQYF
NA	TRBV7-8	few	TRBJ1-2	TGTGCCAGCAGCCGCTCCCGGGACACCTTTAACTATGGCTACACCTTC	CASSRSRDTFNYGYTF
TRBD1	TRBV29-1	NA	TRBJ2-7	TGCAGCGTTGGGCAGGGGGACTACGAGCAGTACTTC	CSVGQGDYEQYF
TRBD1	TRBV5-1	few	TRBJ1-1	TGCGCCAGCAGCAACCGGGACAGGGGGGGGAACACTGAAGCTTTCTTT	CASSNRDRGGNTEAFF
NA	TRBV6-1	NA	TRBJ1-6	TGTGCCAGCAGTGAAGCGGGTGCCTGGGGTTCACCCCTCCACTTT	CASSEAGAWGSPLHF
TRBD1	TRBV7-3	few	TRBJ2-1	TGTGCCAGCAGCTTAAGTGAGGGGGCCTCCTACAATGAGCAGTTCTTC	CASSLSEGASYNEQFF
TRBD1	TRBV7-9	NA	TRBJ1-1	TGTGCCAGCAGCTTATCCCGGACAGGGGGCGCGGGCACTGAAGCTTTCTTT	CASSLSRTGGAGTEAFF
TRBD1	TRBV5-6	NA	TRBJ1-1	TGTGCCAGCAGCTTCAGGGGGCCCACTGAAGCTTTCTTT	CASSFRGPTEAFF
TRBD1	TRBV10-1	NA	TRBJ2-5	TGCGCCAGCAGTTCAGGGGGCACGGCGGAGACCCAGTACTTC	CASSSGGTAETQYF
NA	TRBV18	NA	TRBJ1-2	TGTGCCAGCTCAGGCAGTGGGTTGCTTGCCTGGGGCTACACCTTC	CASSGSGLLAWGYTF
NA	TRBV5-8	NA	TRBJ2-7	TGTGCCAGCAGCCTGTCTTCCAACACCTACGAGCAGTACTTC	CASSLSSNTYEQYF
TRBD1	TRBV4-2	few	TRBJ1-2	TGTGCCAGCAGCCAGCCGGGACAGGGGGCCTCTGGCTATGGCTACACCTTC	CASSQPGQGASGYGYTF